One and the same sample provided the 17 T cell receptor beta chains below, sequenced in a study of cytomegalovirus exposure and HLA in healthy donors. PCR used 60 Vbeta primers and 13 Jbeta primers. The repertoire was sequenced with immunoSEQ multiplex PCR; TCRdb's copy has only in-frame clones and lacks some. The table includes roughly 150,000 clones, 80% detected once. The sequencing sample was made of PBMCs. The receptors originated from a man younger than 40 in good health and CMV-seronegative.

This clone has only one observation. The DNA for the CDR3 is TGTGCCTGGAGTGTACAGCCCTCAGGGGGGGAGCAGTACTTC. Translating it yields CAWSVQPSGGEQYF. The rearrangement links TRBV30 to TRBJ2-7; weak D call: TRBD1 (7 bases). The CDR3 has 14 amino acids. Trimming shortened V by 0 bases and J by 7 bases, and 16 bases separated the two germline ends. CDR1 and CDR2 (germline): GTSNPN, SVGIG (reference sequence).

This chain links TRBV28 with TRBJ2-3, with 15 bases that match TRBD2. CDR3 length: 17 residues. Germline CDR1 reads MDHEN; CDR2 reads SYDVKM. Trimming at V came to 4 bases and at J to 4 bases, leaving 6 bases not matched to a gene. This chain's CDR3 is CASSSRTSGRAADTQYF. The DNA for the CDR3 is TGTGCCAGCAGTTCCCGGACTAGCGGGAGGGCCGCAGATACGCAGTATTTT.

The V gene is TRBV4-1, the J gene TRBJ2-3; 10 bases align to TRBD2. This CDR3 is 16 amino acids long. Germline V CDR1 and CDR2: MGHRA, YSYEKL. The V gene end was trimmed by 1 base and the J gene end by 2 bases; junction bases not matched to a gene: 3. The CDR3 DNA follows: TGCGCCAGCAGCCAAGTTCTAGCGGGGGCCACAGATACGCAGTATTTT. It is translated as CASSQVLAGATDTQYF.

The table lists this clone with a few counts. The rearrangement joins TRBV6-5 to TRBJ2-1, with D hard to call. This CDR3 spans 14 amino acids. The V end lost 6 bases, the J end lost 6 bases, and 15 bases lay between the germline ends. Germline V CDR1 and CDR2: MNHEY, SVGAGI. CDR3 in amino acids: CASSPDWSSNEQFF. For the CDR3, the DNA is TGTGCCAGCAGCCCCGATTGGAGCAGCAATGAGCAGTTCTTC.

The J gene is TRBJ2-1, the V gene TRBV27, with 8 nucleotides matching TRBD2. The V gene's germline CDR1 is MNHEY and CDR2 SMNVEV (reference sequence). The CDR3 sequence is 14 residues long. Trimming cost V 5 bases and J 4 bases; bases outside gene matches: 4. Here the CDR3 reads CASSISGTYNEQFF. The CDR3 DNA is TGTGCCAGCAGTATTAGCGGGACGTACAATGAGCAGTTCTTC.

This chain uses TRBV18 with TRBJ1-2; 8 nucleotides line up with TRBD1. The CDR3 loop spans 15 amino acids. The V gene end was trimmed by 4 bases and the J gene end by 3 bases; junction bases not matched to a gene: 7. Germline V gene lookup returns CDR1 KGHSH and CDR2 LQKENI. The DNA of the CDR3 is TGTGCCAGCTCACACGACAGGGGTCAGGACTATGGCTACACCTTC. Translated, it gives CASSHDRGQDYGYTF.

As DNA, the CDR3 is TGTGCCAGCAGTGACGGACAGGGGGCGGTTCTATGCAATCAGCCCCAGCATTTT. Protein sequence: CASSDGQGAVLCNQPQHF. The chain is built from TRBV6-4 and TRBJ1-5, with TRBD1 identical over 11 bases. This CDR3 has 18 amino acids. Germline assignment: CDR1 MRHNA and CDR2 SNTAGT. J was trimmed by 2 bases and V by 2 bases; bases with no gene match: 8.

The chain is built from TRBV28 and TRBJ2-7; D ambiguous. Per germline, CDR1 MDHEN and CDR2 SYDVKM. CDR3 size: 16 residues. V lost 6 bases, J lost 6 bases, and 24 bases lay in between. The CDR3 DNA sequence: TGTGCCAGCAGCACATTACCCCGCCGGGTCGGGTCCGAGCAGTACTTC. This translates into CASSTLPRRVGSEQYF.

The V and J genes are TRBV28 and TRBJ2-1, with 12 bases identical to TRBD2. This CDR3 is 16 amino acids long. After removal of 6 bases from V and 4 bases from J, the junction contained 7 bases not matched to a gene. CDR1 and CDR2 from the germline V gene are MDHEN and SYDVKM. DNA of the CDR3: TGTGCCAGCAGCCCCGGACTAGCGGGATGGTACAATGAGCAGTTCTTC. Amino acid sequence: CASSPGLAGWYNEQFF.

The chain's CDR3 is CASSLTGAPNTEAFF. The CDR3 DNA sequence: TGTGCCAGCAGCTTAACAGGGGCCCCGAACACTGAAGCTTTCTTT. V usage is TRBV5-6 and J usage is TRBJ1-1, with 7 bases matching TRBD1. V lost 2 bases, J lost 1 base, and 5 bases stayed unmatched. This CDR3 has 15 amino acids. Germline CDR1 SGHDT, CDR2 YYEEEE.

A remark on this clone: One junction end disagrees with the germline gene, perhaps due to a read error. The chain links TRBV27 to TRBJ2-7; D is possibly TRBD2 (5 bases). The CDR3 extends over 15 amino acids. Germline CDR1 is MNHEY and CDR2 is SMNVEV (reference sequence). CDR3 DNA sequence: TGTGCCAGCAGCTTATCCGGGATTATAAACTACGAGCAGTACTTC. Its protein product is CASSLSGIINYEQYF.

This chain uses TRBV4-3 with TRBJ2-3; 7 bases map to TRBD1. V was pared by 2 bases and J by 2 bases, with 22 bases of the junction left unmatched. From germline, CDR1 is LGHNA and CDR2 YSLEER. The CDR3 totals 21 residues. The CDR3 coding sequence is TGCGCCAGCAGCCAATATACCGGGACAGTATGGGCGGATCGTAACACAGATACGCAGTATTTT. This translates into CASSQYTGTVWADRNTDTQYF.

This clone showed up just a few times. This chain uses TRBV25-1 with TRBJ2-3, with TRBD2 matching 7 bases. Germline CDR1 and CDR2: MGHDK and SYGVNS. The CDR3 contains 17 residues. The V gene end was trimmed by 0 bases and the J gene end by 2 bases; junction bases not matched to a gene: 8. In nucleotides, the CDR3 is TGTGCCAGCAGTGAATACAGAGGGCTAGCGGTCACAGATACGCAGTATTTT. Translating gives CASSEYRGLAVTDTQYF.

This sequence joins TRBV28 and TRBJ2-7; 10 nucleotides agree with TRBD2. CDR3 size: 15 residues. Trimming cost V 7 bases and J 2 bases; bases outside gene matches: 8. CDR1 is MDHEN and CDR2 is SYDVKM in the germline V gene. The DNA for the CDR3 is TGTGCCAGCAAACGAACCAGCGGGGGGGCCTACGAGCAGTACTTC. Protein product: CASKRTSGGAYEQYF.

This chain uses TRBV18 with TRBJ2-7, with D maybe TRBD1 (6 bases). CDR3 length: 14 amino acids. Between the trimmed V and J ends, which lost 6 bases and 4 bases, there was a span of 16 bases. Looked up from germline, CDR1 is KGHSH and CDR2 is LQKENI. Written as DNA, the CDR3 is TGTGCCAGCTCGCCTAACACAGGGATGTACGAGCAGTACTTC. This translates into CASSPNTGMYEQYF.

This clone has only a few counts. V gene TRBV30 combines with J gene TRBJ2-1; 8 nucleotides align to TRBD2. Trimming removed 1 base from V and 1 base from J; junction bases left unmatched: 6. CDR3 size: 16 residues. CDR1 and CDR2 (germline): GTSNPN, SVGIG (reference sequence). CDR3 coding DNA: TGTGCCTGGAGTGCCCTACTAGCGGAGTCCTACAATGAGCAGTTCTTC. Translating it yields CAWSALLAESYNEQFF.

The chain combines TRBV5-6 with TRBJ1-5; 8 nucleotides align to TRBD1. Germline V gene sequence: CDR1 SGHDT, CDR2 YYEEEE. The junction had 6 bases not matched to a gene; V was cut back by 4 bases and J by 6 bases. The length of the CDR3 is 14 residues. The CDR3, as DNA: TGTGCCAGCAGCGCCCAGGGGGCGATTCAGCCCCAGCATTTT. Amino acid sequence: CASSAQGAIQPQHF.